What follows describes a single T cell receptor (beta chain). Between the trimmed V and J ends, which lost 1 base and 0 bases, there was a span of 10 bases. This CDR3 region has 15 residues. Per germline, CDR1 MGHRA and CDR2 YSYEKL. The data were obtained in a study of T cell changes during pregnancy in multiple sclerosis. Generated by immunoSEQ multiplex PCR, the TCRdb table keeps only in-frame clones and is missing some. The table records almost 50,000 clones, approximately 91% of them present only once. The rearrangement joins TRBV4-1 to TRBJ2-7, with TRBD1 as a possible D gene (6 bases). This receptor was obtained from a female donor with multiple sclerosis, enrolled in a pregnancy study. Specimen: CD8+ T cells from peripheral blood mononuclear cells, collected after pregnancy. CDR3 loop: CASSQGTASSYEQYF. The CDR3 bases are TGCGCCAGCAGCCAAGGGACAGCGAGCTCCTACGAGCAGTACTTC.